This T cell receptor beta chain was sequenced for a study of blood T cell repertoires in COVID-19. Across the study: Whether acute or convalescent, the COVID-19 samples came from the United States, Italy and Spain. T cells, B-cell-depleted T cells, or PBMCs provided the cDNA or gDNA that served as material.

V lost 7 bases, J lost 4 bases, and 10 bases stayed unmatched. The CDR3 runs to 15 residues. Germline CDR1 reads SNHLY; CDR2 reads FYNNEI. This clone was counted once. Original data processing: Amplification of reference gene primers was used by the study to estimate nucleated cell counts. Profiling relied on immunoSEQ multiplex PCR, and the TCRdb table lists in-frame clones only, not all of them. The DNA gave D and trimming, while V, J and clone size come from that table. The sample records approximately 67,000 clones, around 82% being singletons. This clonotype was obtained from a man in his 60s with acute or convalescent COVID-19. The specimen sequenced was peripheral blood. V is TRBV2 and J is TRBJ1-5; TRBD1 matches at 7 bases. The CDR3: CASTAGQLFNQPQHF. The CDR3 nucleotides are TGTGCCAGCACCGCGGGACAGCTTTTTAATCAGCCCCAGCATTTT. The full variable domain, in which reference TRBV2 and TRBJ1-5 provide the parts outside the CDR3, is EPEVTQTPSHQVTQMGQEVILRCVPISNHLYFYWYRQILGQKVEFLVSFYNNEISEKSEIFDDQFSVERPDGSNFTLKIRSTKLEDSAMYFCASTAGQLFNQPQHFGDGTRLSIL.